This passage covers 28 T cell receptor beta chains from one sample sequenced in a study of Ad26.COV2.S vaccination and SARS-CoV-2 variants. TCRdb keeps only in-frame clones here, not all; method: immunoSEQ multiplex PCR. The profile covers 120,000 to 150,000 clones, with approximately 90% appearing a single time and 5% taken by the ten largest. This specimen consisted of peripheral blood, obtained after recovery from COVID-19. The receptors derive from a human donor who had recovered from COVID-19.

The V and J genes are TRBV6-1 and TRBJ1-5; no reliable D call. In germline, CDR1 is MNHNS, CDR2 SASEGT. V lost 1 base, J lost 3 bases, and 7 bases lay in between. There are 14 residues in the CDR3. CDR3 protein: CASSEGTLNQPQHF. The CDR3 DNA follows: TGTGCCAGCAGTGAAGGGACGCTCAATCAGCCCCAGCATTTT.

V and J are TRBV30 and TRBJ2-7, with D unclear. Per the germline V gene, CDR1 is GTSNPN and CDR2 is SVGIG (reference sequence). The CDR3 is 13 amino acids. V was trimmed by 0 bases and J by 3 bases, leaving 9 bases between them. Here the CDR3 reads CAWSVSAIYEQYF. CDR3 coding DNA: TGTGCCTGGAGTGTGTCAGCTATCTACGAGCAGTACTTC. Variable domain in full (rest from reference TRBV30 and TRBJ2-7): SQTIHQWPATLVQPVGSPLSLECTVEGTSNPNLYWYRQAAGRGLQLLFYSVGIGQISSEVPQNLSASRPQDRQFILSSKKLLLSDSGFYLCAWSVSAIYEQYFGPGTRLTVT.

The chain joins TRBV10-1 to TRBJ2-5, with D possibly called TRBD1 or TRBD2 (5 bases each). V lost 2 bases and J 5 bases, leaving 9 bases between the germline ends. Germline V lookup: CDR1 WNHNN, CDR2 SYGVQD (reference sequence). The CDR3 runs to 13 residues. The DNA for the CDR3 is TGCGCCAGCAGTGAGGGGACCCCCGAGACCCAGTACTTC. This translates into CASSEGTPETQYF.

The rearrangement uses TRBV4-3 and TRBJ1-2; D gene uncertain. V lost 0 bases and J 7 bases, leaving 18 bases between the germline ends. Looked up from germline, CDR1 is LGHNA and CDR2 is YSLEER. The CDR3 contains 16 residues. CDR3 in amino acids: CASSQDPVGRLRGYTF. Here the CDR3 DNA reads TGCGCCAGCAGCCAAGACCCAGTTGGGAGGTTACGTGGCTACACCTTC.

J is TRBJ2-6 and V is TRBV7-2; D is possibly TRBD2 (5 bases). V was shortened by 3 bases and J by 4 bases, with 10 bases between the two germline ends. CDR1 is SGHTA, CDR2 FQGNSA, per germline. CDR3 size: 15 residues. In DNA form, the CDR3 reads TGTGCCAGCAGCTTGGCTAGCAGAGGGGCCAACGTCCTGACTTTC. It encodes CASSLASRGANVLTF.

This chain joins TRBV2 and TRBJ1-6, with D possibly TRBD1 on 5 matching bases. V was shortened by 3 bases and J by 10 bases, with 16 bases between the two germline ends. This CDR3 is built from 15 residues. The germline CDR1 and CDR2 sequences are SNHLY and FYNNEI. The CDR3 bases are TGTGCCAGCAGTGACGAAACCGTGGGGGAATCACCCCTCCACTTT. It translates to CASSDETVGESPLHF.

The rearrangement uses TRBV27 and TRBJ2-5; 8 nucleotides agree with TRBD1. The ends lost 5 bases at V and 4 bases at J; junction bases unmatched: 6. The germline V gene encodes CDR1 MNHEY and CDR2 SMNVEV (reference sequence). This CDR3 has 14 residues. The CDR3 DNA reads as TGTGCCAGCAGTCTCGGACAGGGAGGAGAGACCCAGTACTTC. Translation: CASSLGQGGETQYF.

This chain connects TRBV4-1 to TRBJ1-5; TRBD1 aligns across 10 bases. Germline V gene lookup returns CDR1 MGHRA and CDR2 YSYEKL. The CDR3 covers 15 residues. V was pared by 2 bases and J by 7 bases, with 5 bases of the junction left unmatched. CDR3 loop: CASSQTGTGDQPQHF. The CDR3 nucleotides are TGCGCCAGCAGCCAAACCGGGACAGGGGACCAGCCCCAGCATTTT.

V is TRBV7-8 and J is TRBJ1-2; 7 bases map to TRBD1. The CDR3 contains 16 residues. V shed 5 bases and J 6 bases; nucleotides not matched to a gene: 15. Germline CDR1 is SGHVS and CDR2 is FQNEAQ. The chain's CDR3 is CASSPREGATDHGYTF. The CDR3 DNA follows: TGTGCCAGCAGCCCCCGGGAGGGGGCCACGGACCATGGCTACACCTTC.

The CDR3 sequence is CASSSGGSYTF. The CDR3 DNA follows: TGTGCCAGCAGCTCAGGGGGGAGCTACACCTTC. This chain links TRBV5-6 with TRBJ1-2; the match to TRBD1 covers 7 bases. CDR1 and CDR2 from the germline V gene are SGHDT and YYEEEE. J gave up 9 bases and V 3 bases, and 2 bases lay outside the gene matches. This CDR3 has 11 amino acids.

This clone has just one count. The gene calls are TRBV7-2 and TRBJ1-2; D unresolved. The CDR3 covers 13 residues. V was pared by 3 bases and J by 8 bases, with 13 bases between. Germline lookup yields CDR1 SGHTA and CDR2 FQGNSA. CDR3 in amino acids: CASSLQVEEGYTF. The DNA for the CDR3 is TGTGCCAGCAGCTTGCAGGTAGAGGAGGGCTACACCTTC.

This rearrangement joins TRBV5-1 to TRBJ1-1, with a possible D match to TRBD1 (6 bases). Trimming removed 0 bases at V and 5 bases at J, with 17 bases between. Germline assignment: CDR1 SGHRS and CDR2 YFSETQ. This CDR3 comprises 16 residues. The CDR3 DNA reads TGCGCCAGCAGCTTGGGACGGGCCGGGGGGCGAACTGAAGCTTTCTTT. Amino acid sequence: CASSLGRAGGRTEAFF.

This clone was found once. The chain is built from TRBV30 and TRBJ1-2, with D perhaps matching TRBD1 (5 bases). With 1 base removed from V and 3 bases from J, the gap between germline ends came to 6 bases. Germline CDR1 is GTSNPN and CDR2 is SVGIG (reference sequence). This CDR3 spans 12 amino acids. This CDR3 reads CAWSEGDYGYTF. CDR3 DNA: TGTGCCTGGAGTGAAGGGGACTATGGCTACACCTTC. Full variable domain (missing parts from reference TRBV30 and TRBJ1-2): SQTIHQWPATLVQPVGSPLSLECTVEGTSNPNLYWYRQAAGRGLQLLFYSVGIGQISSEVPQNLSASRPQDRQFILSSKKLLLSDSGFYLCAWSEGDYGYTFGSGTRLTVV.

V and J are TRBV16 and TRBJ1-2; tentatively, D is TRBD1 (6 bases). The V end was cut by 2 bases, the J end by 3 bases, with 10 bases between. The length of the CDR3 is 14 residues. CDR1 and CDR2 from the germline V gene are KGHSY and FQNENV. The CDR3 sequence is CASSQGGKDYGYTF. Here the CDR3 DNA reads TGTGCCAGCAGCCAAGGGGGCAAAGACTATGGCTACACCTTC.

This clone was observed a handful of times. CDR3 protein: CASRDPNPLISPLHF. CDR3 coding DNA: TGCGCCAGCAGGGACCCGAATCCCCTAATTTCACCCCTCCACTTT. The V gene is TRBV10-1, the J gene TRBJ1-6; no clear D. Germline CDR1 and CDR2: WNHNN and SYGVQD (reference sequence). The ends were cut back, 6 bases at V and 9 bases at J, with 18 bases in the middle. The CDR3 runs to 15 residues.

The J gene is TRBJ2-2, the V gene TRBV19, with D possibly TRBD2 on 7 matching bases. V was clipped by 9 bases and J by 6 bases, with 20 bases between them. The CDR3 is made up of 15 amino acids. Germline CDR1 and CDR2: LNHDA and SQIVND (reference sequence). The DNA of the CDR3 is TGTGCCAGCTATACGCCTAAAGGGGGGGCCGGGGAGCTGTTTTTT. Its protein product is CASYTPKGGAGELFF.

This sequence joins TRBV18 and TRBJ1-4, with D maybe TRBD1 (6 bases). CDR3 size: 17 residues. Germline V CDR1 and CDR2: KGHSH, LQKENI. Trimming stripped 2 bases from V and 0 bases from J, with 13 bases between. CDR3 region: CASSPGGGTPTNEKLFF. The CDR3 bases are TGTGCCAGCTCACCAGGAGGAGGGACACCAACTAATGAAAAACTGTTTTTT.

The V call is TRBV24-1, the J call TRBJ2-1; D remains ambiguous. Trimming cost V 2 bases and J 0 bases, with 10 bases left between them. CDR1 KGHDR and CDR2 SFDVKD come from the germline V gene. The CDR3 consists of 16 residues. The CDR3 loop reads CATSDSGSYSYNEQFF. For the CDR3, the DNA is TGTGCCACCAGTGATTCGGGCAGCTACTCCTACAATGAGCAGTTCTTC.

The genes are TRBV24-1 and TRBJ2-6; 10 nucleotides match TRBD1. Trimming removed 1 base from V and 12 bases from J; junction bases left unmatched: 5. This CDR3 has 15 amino acids. CDR1 and CDR2 (germline): KGHDR, SFDVKD. The CDR3 spells CATSDFRQGAAVLTF. The CDR3 DNA reads TGTGCCACCAGTGATTTTCGACAGGGGGCGGCCGTCCTGACTTTC.

This chain links TRBV5-5 with TRBJ1-5, with TRBD1 identical over 8 bases. With 1 base clipped from V and 3 bases from J, the junction kept 6 bases outside the gene matches. Germline CDR1 reads SGHKS; CDR2 reads YYEKEE (reference sequence). This CDR3 is built from 16 residues. CDR3 bases: TGTGCCAGCAGCTTGTTGGGGACAGGAATCAATCAGCCCCAGCATTTT. This gives the protein CASSLLGTGINQPQHF.

There are a few counts of this clone. This chain joins TRBV6-1 and TRBJ1-3; no firm D call. The germline V and J ends were trimmed by 0 bases and 8 bases, with 11 bases remaining between them. CDR1 is MNHNS and CDR2 is SASEGT in the germline V gene. The CDR3 is made up of 14 amino acids. The CDR3 loop is CASSEAWEVDTIYF. The CDR3 nucleotides are TGTGCCAGCAGTGAAGCGTGGGAGGTGGACACCATATATTTT.

This chain links TRBV6-2 or TRBV6-3 with TRBJ1-5, with TRBD1 matching 9 bases. The CDR3 is 15 residues long. Germline CDR1 is MNHEY and CDR2 is SVGEGT. V gave up 4 bases and J gave up 7 bases; unmatched junction bases: 8. CDR3 coding DNA: TGTGCCAGCAGTTTCCTACAGGGGGCAAGCCAGCCCCAGCATTTT. Translated: CASSFLQGASQPQHF.

J is TRBJ2-2 and V is TRBV2; 9 bases line up with TRBD2. Germline CDR1 reads SNHLY; CDR2 reads FYNNEI. This CDR3 spans 13 amino acids. The DNA of the CDR3 is TGTGCGAGCCTAGCGGGGCCCACCGGGGAGCTGTTTTTT. It translates to CASLAGPTGELFF. The whole variable domain, filled in from reference TRBV2 and TRBJ2-2, reads EPEVTQTPSHQVTQMGQEVILRCVPISNHLYFYWYRQILGQKVEFLVSFYNNEISEKSEIFDDQFSVERPDGSNFTLKIRSTKLEDSAMYFCASLAGPTGELFFGEGSRLTVL.

V and J are TRBV5-1 and TRBJ2-5, with TRBD2 matching 8 bases. Trimming cost V 6 bases and J 2 bases; bases outside gene matches: 3. Per the germline V gene, CDR1 is SGHRS and CDR2 is YFSETQ. The CDR3 runs 13 residues. CDR3 amino acids: CASNGGAQETQYF. CDR3 DNA: TGCGCCAGCAACGGGGGGGCACAAGAGACCCAGTACTTC.

J is TRBJ1-6 and V is TRBV27; D ambiguous. Deletions cut 3 bases from V and 8 bases from J, with 5 bases between. Germline CDR1 and CDR2: MNHEY and SMNVEV (reference sequence). CDR3 size: 12 residues. CDR3 sequence: CASSLQDSPLHF. Written as DNA, the CDR3 is TGTGCCAGCAGTTTGCAGGATTCACCCCTCCACTTT.

V is TRBV5-5 and J is TRBJ2-2; D possibly corresponds to TRBD1 (5 bases). Germline-derived CDR1 and CDR2 are SGHKS and YYEKEE (reference sequence). The CDR3 runs to 15 residues. V dropped 6 bases and J dropped 2 bases, with 14 bases sitting between them. Here the CDR3 DNA reads TGTGCCAGCATTTCCATGACAGTAAACACCGGGGAGCTGTTTTTT. It encodes CASISMTVNTGELFF.

The chain carries TRBV11-2 and TRBJ1-4; D not certain. The CDR3 contains 14 residues. The V gene's germline CDR1 is SGHAT and CDR2 FQNNGV. With 3 bases removed from V and 1 base from J, the gap between germline ends came to 6 bases. As DNA, the CDR3 is TGTGCCAGCAGCTTGGCCAGAACTAATGAAAAACTGTTTTTT. It yields the protein CASSLARTNEKLFF.

The chain couples TRBV5-3 to TRBJ2-4, with TRBD1 matching over 7 bases. TRBV5-3 is reported as an ORF; its role is uncertain. The CDR3 extends over 16 amino acids. J lost 5 bases, V lost 0 bases, and 8 bases had no gene match. CDR3 amino acids: CARSLAPSGQENIQYF. In DNA form, the CDR3 reads TGTGCCAGAAGCTTGGCCCCATCCGGACAGGAAAACATTCAGTACTTC.